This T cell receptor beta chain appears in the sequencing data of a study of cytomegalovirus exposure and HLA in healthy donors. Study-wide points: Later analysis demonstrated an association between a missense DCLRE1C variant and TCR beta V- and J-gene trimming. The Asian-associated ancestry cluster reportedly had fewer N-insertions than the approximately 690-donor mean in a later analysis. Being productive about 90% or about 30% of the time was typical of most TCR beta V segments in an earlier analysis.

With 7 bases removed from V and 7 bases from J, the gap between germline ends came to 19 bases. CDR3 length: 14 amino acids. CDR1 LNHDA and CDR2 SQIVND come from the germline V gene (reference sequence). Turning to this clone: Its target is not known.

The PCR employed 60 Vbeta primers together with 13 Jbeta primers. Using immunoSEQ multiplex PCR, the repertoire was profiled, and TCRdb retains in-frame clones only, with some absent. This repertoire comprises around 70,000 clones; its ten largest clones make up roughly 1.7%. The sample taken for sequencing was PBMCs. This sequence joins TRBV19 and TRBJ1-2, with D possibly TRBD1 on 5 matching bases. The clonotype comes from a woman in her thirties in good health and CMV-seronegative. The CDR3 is CASTPQEKSSGYTF. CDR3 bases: TGTGCCAGTACCCCACAGGAAAAATCCAGTGGCTACACCTTC.